Listed below are T cell receptor beta chains from one sample, sequenced in a study of identical twins. MiXCR, run by TCRdb on the 5' RACE reads, gives a single entry per CDR3 protein. The table lists 200,000 to 250,000 distinct CDR3 sequences, less than 8% of them singletons. The same specimen was also included in a second study, on yellow fever vaccine responses in identical twins.

The sequenced sample was memory (CD45RO+) T cells sorted from blood. These receptors originate from a woman aged 18-29 years in good health. The CDR3 runs from the conserved cysteine through the conserved F or W. Each record gives: CDR3 protein, V gene.

cdr3_aa: CASSYPPDGVYGYTF
v_call: TRBV6-5

cdr3_aa: CASSQWQGTSLNEQFF
v_call: TRBV7-9

cdr3_aa: CASSYRDSVNEQFF
v_call: TRBV13

cdr3_aa: CASSLHTGRTNEKLFF
v_call: TRBV7-2

cdr3_aa: CASSFLVRGVGELFF
v_call: TRBV11-2

cdr3_aa: CASSYRQGSAQHF
v_call: TRBV6-5

cdr3_aa: CASRTGSGGVNTGELFF
v_call: TRBV7-2

cdr3_aa: CASSVRLAETQETQYF
v_call: TRBV2

cdr3_aa: CARSSVGQYF
v_call: TRBV27

cdr3_aa: CASSQRGTATSSEQFF
v_call: TRBV18

cdr3_aa: CSVAPTGSGEQYF
v_call: TRBV29-1

cdr3_aa: CAINGGGGRNEQFF
v_call: TRBV10-3

cdr3_aa: CASSRAREGEQYF
v_call: TRBV6-2/TRBV6-3

cdr3_aa: CASSGLAGRTETQYF
v_call: TRBV9

cdr3_aa: CASSYHETQYF
v_call: TRBV5-5

cdr3_aa: CSAQDRIFQETQYF
v_call: TRBV20-1

cdr3_aa: CASRQGSGANVLTF
v_call: TRBV3-1

cdr3_aa: CASSRDALREQFF
v_call: TRBV5-5

cdr3_aa: CASSPWTGTEAFF
v_call: TRBV19

cdr3_aa: CASSDRRGTDTQYF
v_call: TRBV2

cdr3_aa: CASQAYNSPLHF
v_call: TRBV12-3/TRBV12-4

cdr3_aa: CASSPLGQPQHF
v_call: TRBV27

cdr3_aa: CASKGQGSSYNEQFF
v_call: TRBV6-1

cdr3_aa: CASSQTIRGEQYF
v_call: TRBV4-3

cdr3_aa: CASSLGASLGEKLFF
v_call: TRBV7-9

cdr3_aa: CASRPRLDGTSGNTIYF
v_call: TRBV12-3/TRBV12-4

cdr3_aa: CASSRGQRLRAGTLTDTQYF
v_call: TRBV11-2

cdr3_aa: CSVTGTSGYEQYF
v_call: TRBV29-1

cdr3_aa: CASRPSPAGDTIYF
v_call: TRBV27

cdr3_aa: CASSDSGLGYNEQFF
v_call: TRBV6-4

cdr3_aa: CASSLLTAGFTDTQYF
v_call: TRBV12-3/TRBV12-4

cdr3_aa: CASRLTSGYTGELFF
v_call: TRBV11-1

cdr3_aa: CASSLAQGPHYEQYF
v_call: TRBV7-7

cdr3_aa: CASRWDSSGNTIYF
v_call: TRBV5-1

cdr3_aa: CASSYSTGVSYNEQFF
v_call: TRBV6-5

cdr3_aa: CSAIPGWTGYGTDTQYF
v_call: TRBV20-1

cdr3_aa: CASSLLGADSYNEQFF
v_call: TRBV11-2

cdr3_aa: CASSPTLNGLSYTGELFF
v_call: TRBV3-1

cdr3_aa: CASSPSDRRGNSPLHF
v_call: TRBV5-6

cdr3_aa: CATRRDRGPYEQYF
v_call: TRBV27

cdr3_aa: CSASNSNQPQHF
v_call: TRBV20-1

cdr3_aa: CASSPIAGPAADTQYF
v_call: TRBV6-1

cdr3_aa: CASSLLSHYEQYF
v_call: TRBV28

cdr3_aa: CASSKEFPSGEGETQYF
v_call: TRBV21-1